This T cell receptor beta chain was captured by sequencing in a study of a mutant IDH1 vaccine in newly diagnosed glioma. Background on the study: Across weeks 1, 3, 5, 7, 11, 15, 19 and 23, patients received a vaccination each time, eight in all. Vaccination began 4-6 weeks post radiotherapy alone, or with temozolomide cycles.

Profiled with immunoSEQ multiplex PCR; TCRdb holds only in-frame clones, not every one. The sample has 60,000 to 100,000 clones, about 85% seen once. Comment on this clone: Antigen unknown.

Time point denoted: week 23, last vaccination. One vaccine dose held 300 ug of mutant IDH1 20-mer peptide and came with topical imiquimod. The study's findings and limits: Of all patients, roughly 93% showed vaccine-induced immune responses. There seemed to be no relation between pseudoprogression and changes in top peripheral T cell clonotypes.

Germline V gene data show CDR1 as MNHEY and CDR2 as SMNVEV (reference sequence). With V trimmed by 11 bases and J by 5 bases, 19 bases remained unmatched. This CDR3 spans 17 amino acids. The material was PBMCs, obtained from a glioma patient whose treatment included an IDH1 peptide vaccine. The chain uses TRBV27 and TRBJ2-2, with TRBD2 matching 8 bases. The clonotype was recovered from a woman between 45 and 60 years old with glioma. The CDR3 reads CARGLAGGGRKTGELFF. The CDR3 nucleotides read TGTGCCCGCGGGCTAGCGGGCGGGGGGAGGAAGACCGGGGAGCTGTTTTTT.